The present entry profiles one TCR beta chain with its context. Antigen specificity is unknown. A clone one base away is much larger, so this may be a read error. This sample includes further DNA sequences coding for the same CDR3. Here immunoSEQ multiplex PCR was the method, and the copy in TCRdb shows in-frame clones only, minus some. The table has about 1 million clones, around 75% seen once. The data were obtained in a study of shared clonotypes between healthy human individuals. General observations from the study: Non-shared clonotypes had lower generation probabilities than clonotypes shared by all four sorted-subset donors. Genetic and exposure-history diversity was limited by the few donors.

The length of the CDR3 is 13 residues. CDR1 MDHEN and CDR2 SYDVKM come from the germline V gene. This receptor was obtained from a man aged 18 to 30 in good health. The rearrangement links TRBV28 to TRBJ1-5; D ambiguous. The source material was memory CD4+ T cells sorted from blood. The subset: CD45RA-negative fraction. The CDR3 loop reads CASSLRGYQPQHF. CDR3 DNA: TGTGCCAGCAGTTTACGGGGTTATCAGCCCCAGCACTTT.